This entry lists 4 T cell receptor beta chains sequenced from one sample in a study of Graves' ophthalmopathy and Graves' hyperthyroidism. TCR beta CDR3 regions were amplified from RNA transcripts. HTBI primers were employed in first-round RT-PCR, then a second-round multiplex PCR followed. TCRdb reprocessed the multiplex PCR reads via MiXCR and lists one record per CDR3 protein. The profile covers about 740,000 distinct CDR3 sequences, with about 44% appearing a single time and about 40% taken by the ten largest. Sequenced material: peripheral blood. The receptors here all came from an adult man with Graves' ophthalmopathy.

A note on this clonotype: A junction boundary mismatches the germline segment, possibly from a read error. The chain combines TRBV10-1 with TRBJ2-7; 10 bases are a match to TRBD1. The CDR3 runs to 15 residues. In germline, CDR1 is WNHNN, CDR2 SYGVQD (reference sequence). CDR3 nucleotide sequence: TGTGCCAGCTCACCACTAGGACAGGGGGAGCACGAGCAGTACTTC. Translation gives CASSPLGQGEHEQYF.

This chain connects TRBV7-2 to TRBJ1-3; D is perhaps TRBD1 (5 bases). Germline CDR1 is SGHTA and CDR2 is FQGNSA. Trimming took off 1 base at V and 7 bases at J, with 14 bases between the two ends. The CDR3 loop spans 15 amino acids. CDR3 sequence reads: CASSLVSVRENTIYF. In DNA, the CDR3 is TGTGCCAGCAGCTTAGTATCCGTCAGGGAGAACACCATATATTTT.

CDR3 bases: TGTGCCAGCAGCCGCCGACTAGCGGGAGGGTCCGAGCAGTACTTC. Residues: CASSRRLAGGSEQYF. The chain uses TRBV9 and TRBJ2-7, with 14 nucleotides matching TRBD2. This CDR3 is 15 amino acids long. V shed 4 bases and J 6 bases; nucleotides not matched to a gene: 6. From germline, CDR1 is SGDLS and CDR2 YYNGEE.

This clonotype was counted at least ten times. CDR3 residues: CSAREPDRYEQYF. The CDR3 DNA is TGCAGTGCTAGAGAGCCGGACAGATACGAGCAGTACTTC. This chain joins TRBV20-1 and TRBJ2-7, with D maybe TRBD1 (6 bases). Deletions cut 0 bases from V and 4 bases from J, with 10 bases between. The germline CDR1 and CDR2 sequences are DFQATT and SNEGSKA (reference sequence). The CDR3 has 13 amino acids.